The next 15 T cell receptor beta chains were all read from a single sample in a study of shared clonotypes between healthy human individuals. Assay used: immunoSEQ multiplex PCR; TCRdb lists only in-frame clones, some missing. The profile shows some 320,000 clones, about nine tenths of them singletons. Sequenced material: memory CD8+ T cells sorted from blood. The subset: CD45RO+ cells pooled with CCR7-negative TemRA cells. The receptors derive from a man aged 18 to 30 in good health.

DNA of the CDR3: TGTGCCAGCAGCTTTTACAGGGACACAGATACGCAGTATTTT. Its translation: CASSFYRDTDTQYF. The rearrangement links TRBV5-4 to TRBJ2-3; tentative D call: TRBD1 (6 bases). Per germline, CDR1 SGHNT and CDR2 YYREEE (reference sequence). V was clipped by 2 bases and J by 2 bases, with 9 bases between them. This CDR3 region has 14 residues.

This chain connects TRBV7-9 to TRBJ1-5; a possible D gene is TRBD1 (6 bases). This CDR3 spans 14 amino acids. The V end was cut by 5 bases, the J end by 2 bases, with 10 bases between. The V gene's germline CDR1 is SEHNR and CDR2 FQNEAQ (reference sequence). The CDR3, as DNA: TGTGCCAGCAGCACGACAGGCGGCAATCAGCCCCAGCATTTT. It yields the protein CASSTTGGNQPQHF.

The chain recombines TRBV10-3 with TRBJ2-2, with a tentative D call TRBD2 (5 bases). The germline V gene encodes CDR1 ENHRY and CDR2 SYGVKD. The V end was cut by 3 bases, the J end by 3 bases, with 17 bases between. The CDR3 totals 17 residues. CDR3 in amino acids: CAISDHIGGLDTGELFF. Written as DNA, the CDR3 is TGTGCCATCAGTGATCACATCGGCGGGTTGGACACCGGGGAGCTGTTTTTT.

This chain joins TRBV7-9 and TRBJ1-1, with D unresolved. CDR1 and CDR2 from the germline V gene are SEHNR and FQNEAQ (reference sequence). Trimming took off 5 bases at V and 0 bases at J, with 10 bases between the two ends. This CDR3 comprises 14 residues. Written as DNA, the CDR3 is TGTGCCAGCAGCGAGTGGGCCATGAACACTGAAGCTTTCTTT. Translating it yields CASSEWAMNTEAFF.

The genes are TRBV6-1 and TRBJ2-3; D ambiguous. The CDR3 has 14 amino acids. V was trimmed by 4 bases and J by 5 bases, leaving 13 bases between them. Germline V gives CDR1 MNHNS, CDR2 SASEGT. The CDR3 reads CASSVQVRVDTQYF. CDR3 DNA: TGTGCCAGCAGTGTACAAGTACGGGTAGATACGCAGTATTTT.

Relative to its sample, this clone is medium-sized. The chain uses TRBV27 and TRBJ1-1; unclear D gene. V lost 5 bases to trimming and J lost 6 bases, with 19 bases between them. The CDR3 totals 15 residues. The germline CDR1 and CDR2 sequences are MNHEY and SMNVEV (reference sequence). The CDR3: CASSLSPNTISEAFF. The CDR3 region has the DNA TGTGCCAGCAGTCTCTCTCCAAATACGATCTCTGAAGCTTTCTTT.

The chain is built from TRBV19 and TRBJ2-6, with D perhaps TRBD1 (5 bases). CDR3 length: 19 residues. The V end lost 4 bases, the J end lost 5 bases, and 24 bases lay between the germline ends. Looked up from germline, CDR1 is LNHDA and CDR2 is SQIVND (reference sequence). The DNA for the CDR3 is TGTGCCAGTAGTAAATCCCGGACAAAATCACAAAGTCGGGCCAACGTCCTGACTTTC. It translates to CASSKSRTKSQSRANVLTF.

The rearrangement joins TRBV4-3 to TRBJ2-3, with TRBD1 matching over 10 bases. CDR1 is LGHNA, CDR2 YSLEER, per germline. This CDR3 is built from 17 residues. The V and J ends lost 3 bases and 7 bases, in that order; junction bases with no gene match: 13. The CDR3 protein is CASSQATDRGGRNTQYF. The DNA of the CDR3 is TGCGCCAGCAGCCAGGCCACGGACAGGGGGGGAAGGAATACGCAGTATTTT.

For the CDR3, the DNA is TGTGCCAGCAGTTTCCGATCACCCACTGAAGCTTTCTTT. Translation: CASSFRSPTEAFF. The rearrangement links TRBV28 to TRBJ1-1; D ambiguous. Germline V gene sequence: CDR1 MDHEN, CDR2 SYDVKM. The CDR3 is made up of 13 amino acids. The germline V and J ends were trimmed by 3 bases and 4 bases, with 9 bases remaining between them.

The rearrangement joins TRBV5-1 to TRBJ2-2; D is unresolved. CDR1 SGHRS and CDR2 YFSETQ come from the germline V gene. The ends were cut back, 4 bases at V and 3 bases at J, with 10 bases in the middle. This CDR3 spans 14 amino acids. The CDR3 is CASSLVTDTGELFF. The CDR3, as DNA: TGCGCCAGCAGCCTCGTGACTGACACCGGGGAGCTGTTTTTT.

The CDR3 nucleotides read TGTGCCAGCAGTTCGCGATCGGGAGGGTGGTATATCCTAGATACGCAGTATTTT. Protein sequence: CASSSRSGGWYILDTQYF. The chain combines TRBV27 with TRBJ2-3, with 8 bases identical to TRBD2. CDR1 and CDR2 from the germline V gene are MNHEY and SMNVEV (reference sequence). Losses at the gene ends were 4 bases for V and 5 bases for J; bases not matched to a gene: 17. The CDR3 length is 18 residues.

The chain is built from TRBV6-5 and TRBJ1-1; D is uncertain. Trimming removed 0 bases from V and 5 bases from J, with 13 bases in between. This CDR3 region has 15 residues. Germline lookup yields CDR1 MNHEY and CDR2 SVGAGI. DNA of the CDR3: TGTGCCAGCAGTTACTCGAATTATGGGGATACTGAAGCTTTCTTT. It yields the protein CASSYSNYGDTEAFF.

As for this clone: Germline is not matched at one junction end, which may reflect a read error. J is TRBJ2-1 and V is TRBV29-1; 7 bases map to TRBD2. The CDR3 sequence is 14 residues long. Per the germline V gene, CDR1 is SQVTM and CDR2 is ANQGSEA. This CDR3 reads CSVEASGIRNEQFF. The CDR3 region has the DNA TGCAGCGTGGAAGCCAGCGGGATTCGCAATGAGCAGTTCTTC.

The chain joins TRBV18 to TRBJ2-7; no definite D call. Germline CDR1 KGHSH, CDR2 LQKENI. The V gene lost 5 bases and the J gene lost 0 bases, with 8 bases spanning the gap. There are 13 residues in the CDR3. The CDR3 sequence is CASSSADSYEQYF. The CDR3 nucleotides are TGTGCCAGCTCATCGGCGGACTCCTACGAGCAGTACTTC.

This sequence joins TRBV7-9 and TRBJ2-6, with 8 bases identical to TRBD1. The CDR3 extends over 18 amino acids. The V gene's germline CDR1 is SEHNR and CDR2 FQNEAQ (reference sequence). The junction had 6 bases not matched to a gene; V was cut back by 2 bases and J by 0 bases. This CDR3 reads CASSLPGQVSSGANVLTF. The CDR3 nucleotides are TGTGCCAGCAGCTTACCGGGACAGGTTAGCTCTGGGGCCAACGTCCTGACTTTC.